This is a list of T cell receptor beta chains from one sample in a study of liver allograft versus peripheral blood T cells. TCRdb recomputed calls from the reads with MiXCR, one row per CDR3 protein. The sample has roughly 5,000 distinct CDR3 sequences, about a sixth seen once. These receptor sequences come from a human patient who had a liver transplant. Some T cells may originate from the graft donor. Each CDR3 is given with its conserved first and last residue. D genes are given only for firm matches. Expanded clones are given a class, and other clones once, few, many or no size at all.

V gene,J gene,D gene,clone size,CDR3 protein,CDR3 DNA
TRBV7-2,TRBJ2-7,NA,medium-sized,CASSLGQGGSYEQYF,TGTGCCAGCAGCTTAGGGCAGGGGGGATCCTACGAGCAGTACTTC
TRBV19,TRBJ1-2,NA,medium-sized,CASSIDGQVIPNYGYTF,TGTGCCAGTAGTATAGACGGCCAGGTGATTCCTAACTATGGCTACACCTTC
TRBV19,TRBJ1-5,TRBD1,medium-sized,CASSIGDRGNQPQHF,TGTGCCAGTAGTATAGGAGACAGGGGTAATCAGCCCCAGCATTTT
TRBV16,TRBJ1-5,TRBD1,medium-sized,CASSPIKGTGGWGNQPQHF,TGTGCCAGCAGCCCGATAAAAGGGACAGGGGGCTGGGGCAATCAGCCCCAGCATTTT
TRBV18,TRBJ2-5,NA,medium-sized,CASSPRGIGQTQYF,TGTGCCAGCTCCCCAAGGGGCATAGGACAGACCCAGTACTTC
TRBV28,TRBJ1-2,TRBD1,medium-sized,CASSSQGTGNYGYTF,TGTGCCAGCAGTTCTCAAGGGACAGGGAACTATGGCTACACCTTC
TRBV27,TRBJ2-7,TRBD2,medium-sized,CASSRGGSQYF,TGTGCCAGCAGCCGGGGGGGCTCCCAGTACTTC
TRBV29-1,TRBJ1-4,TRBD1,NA,CSVYGTGELTNEKLFF,TGCAGCGTGTACGGGACAGGGGAACTAACTAATGAAAAACTGTTTTTT
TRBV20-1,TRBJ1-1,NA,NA,CSATSQGAAFF,TGCAGTGCTACTAGTCAGGGTGCAGCTTTCTTT
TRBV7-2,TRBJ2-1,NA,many,CASSFDYNEQFF,TGTGCCAGCAGCTTCGATTACAATGAGCAGTTCTTC
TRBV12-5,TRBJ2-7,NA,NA,CASATGTHTSITYEQYF,TGTGCTAGTGCAACAGGGACACACACCTCCATTACCTACGAGCAGTACTTC
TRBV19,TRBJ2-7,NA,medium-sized,CASRGRQGYEQYF,TGTGCCAGTCGGGGGCGGCAGGGCTACGAGCAGTACTTC
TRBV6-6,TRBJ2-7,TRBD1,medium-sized,CASSYSGTGHYEQYF,TGTGCCAGCAGTTACTCGGGGACAGGACACTACGAGCAGTACTTC
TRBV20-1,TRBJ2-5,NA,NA,CSVIEAGLQETQYF,TGCAGTGTCATAGAGGCGGGGCTTCAAGAGACCCAGTACTTC
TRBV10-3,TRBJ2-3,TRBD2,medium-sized,CAISRSGGNTDTQYF,TGTGCCATCAGCCGAAGCGGGGGGAACACAGATACGCAGTATTTT
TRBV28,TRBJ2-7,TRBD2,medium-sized,CASSLKRGGLGYEQYF,TGTGCCAGCAGTTTAAAGCGGGGAGGGCTGGGCTACGAGCAGTACTTC
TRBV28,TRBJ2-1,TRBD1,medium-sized,CASKATGGFYNEQFF,TGTGCCAGCAAAGCCACAGGGGGTTTCTACAATGAGCAGTTCTTC
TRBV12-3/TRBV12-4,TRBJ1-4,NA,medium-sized,CASSLSGRREKLFF,TGTGCCAGCAGTTTGAGTGGGAGGCGTGAAAAACTGTTTTTT
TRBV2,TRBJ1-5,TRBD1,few,CASSESTGDQPQHF,TGTGCCAGCAGTGAGAGTACAGGGGACCAGCCCCAGCATTTT
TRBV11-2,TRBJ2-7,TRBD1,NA,CASSLVWDSSYEQYF,TGTGCCAGCAGCTTAGTATGGGACAGTTCGTACGAGCAGTACTTC
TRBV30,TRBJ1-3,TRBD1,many,CAWSALRGAGNTIYF,TGTGCCTGGAGTGCCCTCAGGGGGGCTGGAAACACCATATATTTT
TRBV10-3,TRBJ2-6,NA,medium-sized,CAISESLWGSGANVLTF,TGTGCCATCAGTGAGTCTTTGTGGGGTTCTGGGGCCAACGTCCTGACTTTC
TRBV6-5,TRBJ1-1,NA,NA,CASSAWAGEAFF,TGTGCCAGCAGCGCATGGGCAGGCGAAGCTTTCTTT
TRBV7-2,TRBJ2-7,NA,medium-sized,CASSPFMSSYEQYF,TGTGCCAGCAGCCCATTTATGAGCTCCTACGAGCAGTACTTC
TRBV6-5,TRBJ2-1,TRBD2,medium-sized,CASSYYRLAGEQFF,TGTGCCAGCAGTTATTATCGACTAGCGGGTGAGCAGTTCTTC
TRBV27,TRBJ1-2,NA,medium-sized,CASSPGIFRYGYTF,TGTGCCAGCAGCCCAGGGATTTTTCGCTATGGCTACACCTTC